Presented here are 5 T cell receptor beta chains from one specimen sequenced in a study of cytomegalovirus exposure and HLA in healthy donors. The PCR employed 60 Vbeta primers together with 13 Jbeta primers. Sequencing used immunoSEQ multiplex PCR; TCRdb keeps in-frame clones, though not all of them. The data hold 80,000 to 95,000 clones, with 75% to 85% observed a single time. Material for sequencing was PBMCs. All receptors derive from a woman between 35 and 50 years old in good health and CMV-seropositive.

The chain couples TRBV7-2 to TRBJ2-7; D remains unclear. This CDR3 contains 12 residues. Trimming pared 5 bases from V and 6 bases from J, leaving 11 bases between. Germline assignment: CDR1 SGHTA and CDR2 FQGNSA. The CDR3 nucleotides read TGTGCCAGCAGCCTAACCTCGGGCGAGCAGTACTTC. It is translated as CASSLTSGEQYF.

The chain is built from TRBV5-4 and TRBJ1-4, with TRBD1 matching over 7 bases. The V gene end was trimmed by 2 bases and the J gene end by 3 bases; junction bases not matched to a gene: 4. From germline, CDR1 is SGHNT and CDR2 YYREEE (reference sequence). The CDR3 is 15 amino acids. CDR3 coding DNA: TGTGCCAGCAGCTTTTCTACAGGGGCTAATGAAAAACTGTTTTTT. Translated: CASSFSTGANEKLFF.

V and J are TRBV5-1 and TRBJ2-3; TRBD1 aligns across 10 bases. The CDR3 spans 16 residues. V lost 0 bases and J lost 1; bases outside the gene matches: 2. Germline assignment: CDR1 SGHRS and CDR2 YFSETQ. CDR3 region: CASSLAGTGGTDTQYF. DNA of the CDR3: TGCGCCAGCAGCTTGGCCGGGACAGGGGGCACAGATACGCAGTATTTT.

The genes are TRBV6-1 and TRBJ1-6; 7 positions match TRBD1. This CDR3 contains 14 residues. From germline, CDR1 is MNHNS and CDR2 SASEGT. V was pared by 5 bases and J by 10 bases, with 8 bases of the junction left unmatched. The CDR3 coding sequence is TGTGCCAGCAGTCAGACCTACAGGGGATCACCCCTCCACTTT. It translates to CASSQTYRGSPLHF.

J is TRBJ1-5 and V is TRBV27; 9 bases map to TRBD1. The junction had 8 bases not matched to a gene; V was cut back by 6 bases and J by 5 bases. This CDR3 is built from 15 residues. CDR1 and CDR2 (germline): MNHEY, SMNVEV (reference sequence). CDR3 protein: CASSPLDRGYQPQHF. The DNA of the CDR3 is TGTGCCAGCAGCCCCTTGGACAGGGGCTATCAGCCCCAGCATTTT.